This entry lists 30 T cell receptor beta chains sequenced from one sample in a study of radiotherapy plus CTLA-4 blockade in lung cancer. Data came from immunoSEQ multiplex PCR; TCRdb stores just in-frame clones and leaves some out. Here the sample spans roughly 44,000 clones, about 88% being singletons. The material was peripheral blood, obtained from a patient treated with radiotherapy plus ipilimumab. The receptors originated from a human donor with non-small cell lung cancer whose response to radiotherapy plus ipilimumab could not be evaluated.

V usage is TRBV5-1 and J usage is TRBJ2-3, with TRBD1 matching 7 bases. Germline V gene lookup returns CDR1 SGHRS and CDR2 YFSETQ. The CDR3 loop spans 14 amino acids. Trimming cost V 4 bases and J 2 bases; bases outside gene matches: 4. Here the CDR3 reads CASSTDRYTDTQYF. In DNA, the CDR3 is TGCGCCAGCAGCACGGACAGGTACACAGATACGCAGTATTTT.

The chain combines TRBV7-2 with TRBJ2-2; no clear D gene. The V gene lost 5 bases and the J gene lost 0 bases, with 10 bases spanning the gap. CDR1 is SGHTA and CDR2 is FQGNSA in the germline V gene. The CDR3 has 15 amino acids. The CDR3 bases are TGTGCCAGCAGCCGAAGACTTGCGAACACCGGGGAGCTGTTTTTT. Its translation: CASSRRLANTGELFF.

On this clone itself: The junction departs from germline at one end; a sequencing error may be responsible. The genes are TRBV5-5 and TRBJ2-6; 7 positions agree with TRBD1. The CDR3 sequence is 16 residues long. Germline CDR1 and CDR2: SGHKS and YYEKEE (reference sequence). This CDR3 reads CASSYFQGAGANVLTF. The CDR3 DNA reads TGTGCCAGTAGCTACTTCCAGGGGGCTGGGGCCAACGTCCTGACTTTC.

The chain has TRBV5-4 and TRBJ1-1, with 7 bases identical to TRBD1. The V and J ends lost 0 bases and 1 base, in that order; junction bases with no gene match: 6. The CDR3 runs to 16 residues. Germline lookup yields CDR1 SGHNT and CDR2 YYREEE (reference sequence). Here the CDR3 reads CASSLGRGGGNTEAFF. DNA of the CDR3: TGTGCCAGCAGCTTGGGCCGAGGGGGCGGGAACACTGAAGCTTTCTTT.

The rearrangement uses TRBV4-1 and TRBJ2-1; TRBD2 aligns across 9 bases. From germline, CDR1 is MGHRA and CDR2 YSYEKL. Trimming at V came to 1 base and at J to 4 bases, leaving 5 bases not matched to a gene. The length of the CDR3 is 16 residues. The DNA of the CDR3 is TGCGCCAGCAGCCAAGCGAGCGGGGGGCAGTACAATGAGCAGTTCTTC. Its translation is CASSQASGGQYNEQFF.

The chain joins TRBV7-2 to TRBJ2-7; D not certain. The V end was cut by 1 base, the J end by 6 bases, with 10 bases between. The CDR3 runs to 13 residues. The germline CDR1 and CDR2 sequences are SGHTA and FQGNSA. CDR3 DNA sequence: TGTGCCAGCAGCTTAGTTACGGGTCCCGAGCAGTACTTC. Translation gives CASSLVTGPEQYF.

The chain carries TRBV4-3 and TRBJ2-5; unclear D gene. Germline V lookup: CDR1 LGHNA, CDR2 YSLEER. The CDR3 sequence is 15 residues long. Trimming cost V 4 bases and J 0 bases, with 12 bases left between them. The CDR3 region has the DNA TGCGCCAGCAGCCCCGGTACCCTAAACCAAGAGACCCAGTACTTC. Translation: CASSPGTLNQETQYF.

This chain connects TRBV29-1 to TRBJ2-5; D might be TRBD1 (7 bases). CDR3 length: 12 amino acids. V gave up 7 bases and J gave up 2 bases, with 11 bases separating them. The germline V gene encodes CDR1 SQVTM and CDR2 ANQGSEA. The CDR3: CSAGDRQETQYF. The DNA for the CDR3 is TGCAGCGCGGGGGACAGACAAGAGACCCAGTACTTC.

The chain employs TRBV14 and TRBJ2-1; weak D call: TRBD2 (6 bases). Germline CDR1 is SGHDN and CDR2 is FVKESK. V lost 4 bases and J lost 7, with 17 bases in between. The CDR3 is 15 residues long. This chain's CDR3 is CASSLRRGAGNEQFF. CDR3 in DNA: TGTGCCAGCAGCCTCAGGAGGGGCGCCGGAAATGAGCAGTTCTTC.

The chain is built from TRBV28 and TRBJ1-1; D is possibly TRBD1 (5 bases). The CDR3 is made up of 14 amino acids. Germline CDR1 and CDR2: MDHEN and SYDVKM. Trimming stripped 3 bases from V and 4 bases from J, with 12 bases between. As DNA, the CDR3 is TGTGCCAGCAGTTTCGGGCTCGGGGGCACTGAAGCTTTCTTT. Its translation is CASSFGLGGTEAFF. The complete variable domain, with remaining parts taken from reference TRBV28 and TRBJ1-1, reads DVKVTQSSRYLVKRTGEKVFLECVQDMDHENMFWYRQDPGLGLRLIYFSYDVKMKEKGDIPEGYSVSREKKERFSLILESASTNQTSMYLCASSFGLGGTEAFFGQGTRLTVV.

The CDR3, as DNA: TGTGCCAGTAGTATCGCGGACAGGACAAATCAGCCCCAGCATTTT. Encoded protein: CASSIADRTNQPQHF. The chain has TRBV19 and TRBJ1-5; 7 bases match TRBD1. The CDR3 is 15 residues long. With 3 bases clipped from V and 4 bases from J, the junction kept 6 bases outside the gene matches. Germline CDR1 LNHDA, CDR2 SQIVND (reference sequence).

The gene calls are TRBV9 and TRBJ2-3; TRBD2 aligns across 10 bases. The V gene end was trimmed by 0 bases and the J gene end by 2 bases; junction bases not matched to a gene: 6. This CDR3 region has 17 residues. In germline, CDR1 is SGDLS, CDR2 YYNGEE. CDR3 protein: CASSVASGRASTDTQYF. CDR3 in DNA: TGTGCCAGCAGCGTAGCGAGCGGGAGGGCTTCCACAGATACGCAGTATTTT.

The J gene is TRBJ1-2, the V gene TRBV11-2; D perhaps matches TRBD1 (5 bases). The CDR3 covers 18 residues. Germline lookup yields CDR1 SGHAT and CDR2 FQNNGV. The V end was cut by 1 base, the J end by 6 bases, with 24 bases between. The CDR3 is CASSLGRGKKPVSDGYTF. CDR3 in DNA: TGTGCCAGCAGCTTAGGGCGGGGCAAGAAACCCGTTTCTGATGGCTACACCTTC.

This clone was counted a single time. The chain carries TRBV5-1 and TRBJ2-2, with TRBD1 matching 7 bases. This CDR3 has 15 amino acids. J gave up 2 bases and V 4 bases, and 5 bases lay outside the gene matches. Germline values: CDR1 SGHRS, CDR2 YFSETQ. The CDR3 DNA is TGCGCCAGCAGCCCGGACAGGCCCAACACCGGGGAGCTGTTTTTT. It yields the protein CASSPDRPNTGELFF.

This clone is a singleton in its sample. The V call is TRBV19, the J call TRBJ1-1; D gene uncertain. Trimming cost V 2 bases and J 2 bases, with 9 bases left between them. CDR1 and CDR2 (germline): LNHDA, SQIVND (reference sequence). The CDR3 totals 14 residues. The CDR3 sequence: CASSISGLNTEAFF. Written as DNA, the CDR3 is TGTGCCAGTAGTATAAGCGGCCTTAACACTGAAGCTTTCTTT.

The chain recombines TRBV28 with TRBJ1-5, with D perhaps matching TRBD1 (5 bases). The CDR3 sequence is 13 residues long. V was clipped by 7 bases and J by 3 bases, with 10 bases between them. The V gene's germline CDR1 is MDHEN and CDR2 SYDVKM. DNA for the CDR3: TGTGCCAGCAATCGGGGGTACAATCAGCCCCAGCATTTT. This encodes CASNRGYNQPQHF.

J is TRBJ2-2 and V is TRBV29-1; no reliable D call. Germline V CDR1 and CDR2: SQVTM, ANQGSEA. The CDR3 sequence is 13 residues long. Trimming pared 8 bases from V and 1 base from J, leaving 11 bases between. CDR3 sequence reads: CSPDCGNTGELFF. CDR3 sequence (DNA): TGCAGCCCTGATTGCGGGAACACCGGGGAGCTGTTTTTT.

This chain's CDR3 is CASSQDRLADYNEQFF. In nucleotides, the CDR3 is TGCGCCAGCAGCCAAGATCGACTAGCGGATTACAATGAGCAGTTCTTC. This chain uses TRBV4-1 with TRBJ2-1; 9 nucleotides align to TRBD2. V shed 0 bases and J 4 bases; nucleotides not matched to a gene: 4. The CDR3 sequence is 16 residues long. Per germline, CDR1 MGHRA and CDR2 YSYEKL.

The rearrangement links TRBV18 to TRBJ2-3; D perhaps matches TRBD1 (5 bases). The CDR3 runs to 15 residues. Germline values: CDR1 KGHSH, CDR2 LQKENI. Trimming removed 2 bases at V and 6 bases at J, with 15 bases between. This CDR3 reads CASSPSSRAADTQYF. Written as DNA, the CDR3 is TGTGCCAGCTCACCAAGCTCCAGGGCGGCGGATACGCAGTATTTT.

This chain uses TRBV27 with TRBJ2-5; the match to TRBD2 covers 11 bases. The germline CDR1 and CDR2 sequences are MNHEY and SMNVEV (reference sequence). CDR3 length: 13 amino acids. With 7 bases clipped from V and 4 bases from J, the junction kept 2 bases outside the gene matches. CDR3 residues: CASKLAGVETQYF. The CDR3 DNA sequence: TGTGCCAGCAAACTAGCGGGAGTAGAGACCCAGTACTTC.

The J gene is TRBJ2-7, the V gene TRBV28, with 7 bases fitting TRBD1. V trimming: 7 bases; J trimming: 3 bases; junction bases outside the gene matches: 12. CDR3 length equals 15 residues. CDR1 MDHEN and CDR2 SYDVKM come from the germline V gene. The CDR3 DNA reads as TGTGCCAGCAAAGGGGAAGGGGGCGTCATCTACGAGCAGTACTTC. Amino acid sequence: CASKGEGGVIYEQYF.

This clone showed up just a few times. The chain recombines TRBV10-1 with TRBJ1-1; D may be TRBD1 (5 bases). There are 12 residues in the CDR3. V was shortened by 6 bases and J by 4 bases, with 9 bases between the two germline ends. Germline V CDR1 and CDR2: WNHNN, SYGVQD (reference sequence). The CDR3 DNA is TGCGCCAGCAGCGCTGACAGCACTGAAGCTTTCTTT. Its translation is CASSADSTEAFF.

The chain recombines TRBV14 with TRBJ1-4; a weak D match, TRBD1 (6 bases). The germline V and J ends were trimmed by 1 base and 10 bases, with 25 bases remaining between them. Germline assignment: CDR1 SGHDN and CDR2 FVKESK. This CDR3 has 18 residues. Written as DNA, the CDR3 is TGTGCCAGCAGCCAAGCGGGGTCAGGGGCTAACGTCCTCGGAAAACTGTTTTTT. Protein: CASSQAGSGANVLGKLFF.

By sample fraction, this clone is medium-sized (0.01 to 0.1%). The rearrangement joins TRBV28 to TRBJ2-7; D is ambiguous. CDR1 is MDHEN, CDR2 SYDVKM, per germline. Trimming took off 3 bases at V and 2 bases at J, with 11 bases between the two ends. This CDR3 spans 14 amino acids. Here the CDR3 DNA reads TGTGCCAGCAGTTTTGGGCAGGCCACCTACGAGCAGTACTTC. Encoded protein: CASSFGQATYEQYF.

This chain uses TRBV5-1 with TRBJ1-1; TRBD1 might be the D (6 bases). This CDR3 spans 16 amino acids. The V gene's germline CDR1 is SGHRS and CDR2 YFSETQ. With 1 base removed from V and 2 bases from J, the gap between germline ends came to 15 bases. The CDR3 DNA follows: TGCGCCAGCAGCTTGATGCAGTCAGGGGCTAACACTGAAGCTTTCTTT. Its protein product is CASSLMQSGANTEAFF. The variable domain in full, with the rest retrieved from reference TRBV5-1 and TRBJ1-1, is KAGVTQTPRYLIKTRGQQVTLSCSPISGHRSVSWYQQTPGQGLQFLFEYFSETQRNKGNFPGRFSGRQFSNSRSEMNVSTLELGDSALYLCASSLMQSGANTEAFFGQGTRLTVV.

The chain joins TRBV5-1 to TRBJ1-1; 7 bases align to TRBD1. The CDR3 runs 15 residues. The junction had 5 bases not matched to a gene; V was cut back by 3 bases and J by 0 bases. Germline V gene sequence: CDR1 SGHRS, CDR2 YFSETQ. The DNA of the CDR3 is TGCGCCAGCAGCTCCAGGGGGGAGCTGAACACTGAAGCTTTCTTT. It is translated as CASSSRGELNTEAFF.

This clone showed up just once. The J gene is TRBJ2-3, the V gene TRBV25-1; no reliable D call. This CDR3 has 11 amino acids. Germline CDR1 and CDR2: MGHDK and SYGVNS. V was shortened by 5 bases and J by 3 bases, with 3 bases between the two germline ends. The CDR3 nucleotides read TGTGCCAGCAGTCTAACAGATACGCAGTATTTT. It yields the protein CASSLTDTQYF.

The rearrangement joins TRBV6-5 to TRBJ1-2; 8 bases line up with TRBD1. Per germline, CDR1 MNHEY and CDR2 SVGAGI. J lost 4 bases, V lost 4 bases, and 2 bases had no gene match. The CDR3 is 13 residues long. The CDR3 DNA reads TGTGCCAGCAGTTGGACAGGGTTCTATGGCTACACCTTC. Translating gives CASSWTGFYGYTF.

This clone has only one observation. The chain recombines TRBV5-1 with TRBJ2-3; TRBD1 aligns across 11 bases. Trimming removed 3 bases from V and 2 bases from J; junction bases left unmatched: 2. CDR3 length: 15 residues. CDR1 and CDR2 from the germline V gene are SGHRS and YFSETQ. CDR3 sequence (DNA): TGCGCCAGCAGCTCAGGACAGGGGGCCACAGATACGCAGTATTTT. It specifies CASSSGQGATDTQYF.

This clone was counted only a few times. DNA of the CDR3: TGCGCCAGCAGCACACAGGGGTTGGGGAACACTGAAGCTTTCTTT. Its translation: CASSTQGLGNTEAFF. V gene TRBV5-1 combines with J gene TRBJ1-1; the match to TRBD1 covers 7 bases. CDR1 is SGHRS and CDR2 is YFSETQ in the germline V gene. This CDR3 spans 15 amino acids. V dropped 4 bases and J dropped 1; count of bases not matched to a gene: 7. The full variable domain, completed using reference TRBV5-1 and TRBJ1-1, is KAGVTQTPRYLIKTRGQQVTLSCSPISGHRSVSWYQQTPGQGLQFLFEYFSETQRNKGNFPGRFSGRQFSNSRSEMNVSTLELGDSALYLCASSTQGLGNTEAFFGQGTRLTVV.